This entry lists 10 T cell receptor beta chains sequenced from one sample in a study of blood T cell repertoires in COVID-19. Only in-frame clones appear in the TCRdb table, and some are missing; sequencing was by immunoSEQ multiplex PCR. The sample consists of fewer than 150,000 clones, around 83% of them appearing once. Sequenced sample: peripheral blood. The receptors here all came from a middle-aged man with acute or convalescent COVID-19.

This clone has ten or more counts. The chain carries TRBV7-3 and TRBJ2-7; D possibly corresponds to TRBD2 (5 bases). CDR1 and CDR2 (germline): SGHTA, FQGTGA. Trimming stripped 5 bases from V and 7 bases from J, with 15 bases between. The CDR3 consists of 13 residues. The CDR3 nucleotides are TGTGCCAGCAGCCCGGGATCTAGTCGTGAGCAGTACTTC. Protein product: CASSPGSSREQYF.

V gene TRBV9 combines with J gene TRBJ1-6; D gene ambiguous. The CDR3 has 13 amino acids. V lost 3 bases, J lost 9 bases, and 10 bases lay in between. The germline CDR1 and CDR2 sequences are SGDLS and YYNGEE. Here the CDR3 DNA reads TGTGCCAGCAGCGCGGGAGTGGGTTCACCCCTCCACTTT. Protein: CASSAGVGSPLHF. The full variable domain, rest sourced from reference TRBV9 and TRBJ1-6, is DSGVTQTPKHLITATGQRVTLRCSPRSGDLSVYWYQQSLDQGLQFLIQYYNGEERAKGNILERFSAQQFPDLHSELNLSSLELGDSALYFCASSAGVGSPLHFGNGTRLTVT.

The rearrangement joins TRBV24-1 to TRBJ2-3; 9 bases fit TRBD2. With 3 bases clipped from V and 5 bases from J, the junction kept 5 bases outside the gene matches. The CDR3 is 15 residues long. Germline CDR1 KGHDR, CDR2 SFDVKD. CDR3 protein: CATSDPSGDKDTQYF. The DNA of the CDR3 is TGTGCCACCAGTGATCCTAGCGGGGATAAAGATACGCAGTATTTT.

This chain joins TRBV24-1 and TRBJ2-7; D remains ambiguous. Per the germline V gene, CDR1 is KGHDR and CDR2 is SFDVKD. V lost 1 base and J lost 12, with 12 bases in between. The CDR3 has 12 amino acids. This chain's CDR3 is CATSDFHKWRYF. The CDR3 DNA follows: TGTGCCACCAGTGATTTCCACAAGTGGAGGTACTTC.

This sequence joins TRBV27 and TRBJ2-1; 7 bases match TRBD1. The CDR3 runs to 16 residues. Per germline, CDR1 MNHEY and CDR2 SMNVEV (reference sequence). V lost 4 bases to trimming and J lost 4 bases; unmatched junction nucleotides: 10. This chain's CDR3 is CASSSYPPGQYNEQFF. CDR3 bases: TGTGCCAGCAGTTCCTATCCTCCGGGACAGTACAATGAGCAGTTCTTC.

This chain links TRBV7-8 with TRBJ2-3, with 8 bases aligning to TRBD2. Germline assignment: CDR1 SGHVS and CDR2 FQNEAQ. This CDR3 comprises 16 residues. After removal of 2 bases from V and 4 bases from J, the junction contained 8 bases not matched to a gene. The CDR3 DNA reads as TGTGCCAGCAGCTTAAATCGGGGGGGCAACCCAGATACGCAGTATTTT. Its translation: CASSLNRGGNPDTQYF.

This chain uses TRBV5-1 with TRBJ2-3, with TRBD1 matching 8 bases. The CDR3 extends over 16 amino acids. J was trimmed by 0 bases and V by 4 bases; bases with no gene match: 7. Germline CDR1 is SGHRS and CDR2 is YFSETQ. CDR3 sequence reads: CASSQPGQVSTDTQYF. The DNA for the CDR3 is TGCGCCAGCAGCCAGCCGGGACAGGTTAGCACAGATACGCAGTATTTT.

This chain joins TRBV7-9 and TRBJ1-3, with 9 bases aligning to TRBD1. J lost 3 bases, V lost 1 base, and 4 bases had no gene match. The CDR3 loop spans 16 amino acids. Germline V gene lookup returns CDR1 SEHNR and CDR2 FQNEAQ (reference sequence). The CDR3 DNA reads as TGTGCCAGCAGCTTAGAACAGGGGGCATATGGAAACACCATATATTTT. Translating it yields CASSLEQGAYGNTIYF.

This chain links TRBV12-3 or TRBV12-4 with TRBJ1-1; D ambiguous. The CDR3 totals 11 residues. Between the trimmed V and J ends, which lost 7 bases and 6 bases, there was a span of 9 bases. DNA for the CDR3: TGTGCCAGCAAAGGGCGGGCTGAAGCTTTCTTT. It is translated as CASKGRAEAFF.

The rearrangement joins TRBV2 to TRBJ2-4, with TRBD1 identical over 11 bases. V was clipped by 3 bases and J by 1 base; unmatched bases: 2. From germline, CDR1 is SNHLY and CDR2 FYNNEI. The CDR3 is 16 amino acids. CDR3 region: CASSEGQGGAKNIQYF. The DNA of the CDR3 is TGTGCCAGCAGTGAGGGACAGGGGGGGGCCAAAAACATTCAGTACTTC.